This TCR beta chain was captured in a study of Graves' ophthalmopathy and Graves' hyperthyroidism. Findings of the study overall: In predicting ophthalmopathy progression, the model reached 70% to 71% sensitivity and 72% to 85% specificity. In blood, most expanded thyroid clonotypes above 0.001 frequency were also detected.

As for this clonotype: What it binds is unknown.

Researchers took RNA transcripts and amplified TCR beta CDR3 regions from them. Second-round multiplex PCR followed a first-round RT-PCR using HTBI primers. MiXCR, applied by TCRdb to the multiplex PCR reads, yields one record per CDR3 protein. The sample has fewer than 400,000 distinct CDR3 sequences, around 19% seen once. Fresh peripheral blood, roughly 9.8 ml, was the PBMC source. Sequencing input: peripheral blood. This receptor was taken from a woman younger than 30 with Graves' ophthalmopathy.

The CDR3 coding sequence is TGTGCCAGCAGCGCCCCCCGGGACAGACCCTCCTACGAGCAGTACTTC. As protein: CASSAPRDRPSYEQYF. The gene calls are TRBV19 and TRBJ2-7; TRBD1 matches at 7 bases. Trimming removed 9 bases from V and 0 bases from J; junction bases left unmatched: 14. The CDR3 is made up of 16 amino acids. The V gene's germline CDR1 is LNHDA and CDR2 SQIVND (reference sequence). Combining the CDR3 with reference TRBV19 and TRBJ2-7 gives the whole variable domain DGGITQSPKYLFRKEGQNVTLSCEQNLNHDAMYWYRQDPGQGLRLIYYSQIVNDFQKGDIAEGYSVSREKKESFPLTVTSAQKNPTAFYLCASSAPRDRPSYEQYFGPGTRLTVT.